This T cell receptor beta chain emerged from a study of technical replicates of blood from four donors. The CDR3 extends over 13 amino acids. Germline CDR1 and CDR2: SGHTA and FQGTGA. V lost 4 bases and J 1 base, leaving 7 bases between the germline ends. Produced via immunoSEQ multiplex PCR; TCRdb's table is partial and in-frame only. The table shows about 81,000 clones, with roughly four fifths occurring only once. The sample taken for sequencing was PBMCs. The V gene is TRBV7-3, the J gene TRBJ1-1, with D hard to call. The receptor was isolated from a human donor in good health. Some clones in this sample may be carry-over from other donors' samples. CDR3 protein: CASSSVRNTEAFF. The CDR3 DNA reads TGTGCCAGCAGCTCCGTTAGGAACACTGAAGCTTTCTTT.